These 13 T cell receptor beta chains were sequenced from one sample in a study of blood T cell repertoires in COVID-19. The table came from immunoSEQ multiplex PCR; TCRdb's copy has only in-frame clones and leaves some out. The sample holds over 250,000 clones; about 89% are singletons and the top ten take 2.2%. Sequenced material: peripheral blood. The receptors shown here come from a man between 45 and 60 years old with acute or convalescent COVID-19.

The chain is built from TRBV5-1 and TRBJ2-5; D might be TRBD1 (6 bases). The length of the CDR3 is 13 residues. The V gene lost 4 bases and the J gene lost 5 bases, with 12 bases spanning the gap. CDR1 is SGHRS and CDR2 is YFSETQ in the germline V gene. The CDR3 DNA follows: TGCGCCAGCAGCCCGGACAGTTCTGAGACCCAGTACTTC. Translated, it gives CASSPDSSETQYF.

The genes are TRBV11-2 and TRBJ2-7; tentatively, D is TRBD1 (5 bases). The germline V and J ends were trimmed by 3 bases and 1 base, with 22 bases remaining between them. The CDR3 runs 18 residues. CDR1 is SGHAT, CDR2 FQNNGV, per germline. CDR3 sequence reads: CASSLRGWSGIESYEQYF. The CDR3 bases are TGTGCCAGCAGCTTGAGAGGATGGTCAGGGATAGAATCCTACGAGCAGTACTTC.

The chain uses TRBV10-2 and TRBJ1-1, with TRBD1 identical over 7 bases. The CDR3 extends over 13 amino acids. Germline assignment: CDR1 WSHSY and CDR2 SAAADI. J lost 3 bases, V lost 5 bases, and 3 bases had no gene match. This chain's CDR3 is CASSSRGDTEAFF. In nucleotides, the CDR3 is TGCGCCAGCAGTTCCAGGGGGGACACTGAAGCTTTCTTT.

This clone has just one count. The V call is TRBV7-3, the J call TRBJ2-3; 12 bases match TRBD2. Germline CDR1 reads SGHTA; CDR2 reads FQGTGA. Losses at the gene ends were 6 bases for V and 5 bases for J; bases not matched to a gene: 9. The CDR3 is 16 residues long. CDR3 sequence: CASSPTSGGGGDTQYF. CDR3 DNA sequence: TGTGCCAGCAGTCCGACTAGCGGGGGAGGAGGAGATACGCAGTATTTT.

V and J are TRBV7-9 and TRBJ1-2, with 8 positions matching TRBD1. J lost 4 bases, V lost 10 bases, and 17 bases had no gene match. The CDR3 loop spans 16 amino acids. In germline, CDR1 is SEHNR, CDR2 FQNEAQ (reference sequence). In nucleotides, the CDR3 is TGTGCCACCGGGCTACCAGGGGCAGGGGGCATCTATGGCTACACCTTC. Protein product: CATGLPGAGGIYGYTF.

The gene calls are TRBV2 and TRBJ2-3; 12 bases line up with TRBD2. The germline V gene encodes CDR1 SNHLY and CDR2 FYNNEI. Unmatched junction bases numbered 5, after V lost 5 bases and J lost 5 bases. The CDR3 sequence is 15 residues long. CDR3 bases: TGTGCCAGCAGTAGACTAGCGGGAGACGGAGATACGCAGTATTTT. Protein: CASSRLAGDGDTQYF. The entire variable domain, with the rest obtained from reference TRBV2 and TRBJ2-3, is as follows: EPEVTQTPSHQVTQMGQEVILRCVPISNHLYFYWYRQILGQKVEFLVSFYNNEISEKSEIFDDQFSVERPDGSNFTLKIRSTKLEDSAMYFCASSRLAGDGDTQYFGPGTRLTVL.

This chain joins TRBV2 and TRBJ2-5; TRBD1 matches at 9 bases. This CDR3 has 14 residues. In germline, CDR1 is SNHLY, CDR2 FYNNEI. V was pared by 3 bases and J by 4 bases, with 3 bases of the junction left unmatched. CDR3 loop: CASSEQQGAETQYF. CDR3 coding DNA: TGTGCCAGCAGTGAGCAACAGGGGGCAGAGACCCAGTACTTC. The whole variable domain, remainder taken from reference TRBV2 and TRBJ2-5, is EPEVTQTPSHQVTQMGQEVILRCVPISNHLYFYWYRQILGQKVEFLVSFYNNEISEKSEIFDDQFSVERPDGSNFTLKIRSTKLEDSAMYFCASSEQQGAETQYFGPGTRLLVL.

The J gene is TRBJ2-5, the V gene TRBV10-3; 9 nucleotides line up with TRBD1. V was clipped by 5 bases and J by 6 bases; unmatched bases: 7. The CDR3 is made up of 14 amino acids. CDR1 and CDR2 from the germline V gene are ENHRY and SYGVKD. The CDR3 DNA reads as TGTGCCATCAGTCCCGGGACAGGGATACAGACCCAGTACTTC. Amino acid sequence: CAISPGTGIQTQYF.

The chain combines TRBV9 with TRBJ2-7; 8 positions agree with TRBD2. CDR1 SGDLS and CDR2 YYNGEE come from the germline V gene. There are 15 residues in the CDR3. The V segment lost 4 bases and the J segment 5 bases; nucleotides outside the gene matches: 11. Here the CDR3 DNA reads TGTGCCAGCAGCCCCCATAGCGGGGAAATCGACGAGCAGTACTTC. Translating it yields CASSPHSGEIDEQYF.

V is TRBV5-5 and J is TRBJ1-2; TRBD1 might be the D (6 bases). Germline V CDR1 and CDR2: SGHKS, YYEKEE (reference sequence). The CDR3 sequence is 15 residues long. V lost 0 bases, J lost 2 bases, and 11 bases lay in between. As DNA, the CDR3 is TGTGCCAGCAGCTTGGGGCAGGGGATGAACTATGGCTACACCTTC. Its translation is CASSLGQGMNYGYTF. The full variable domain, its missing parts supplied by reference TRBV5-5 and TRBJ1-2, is DAGVTQSPTHLIKTRGQQVTLRCSPISGHKSVSWYQQVLGQGPQFIFQYYEKEERGRGNFPDRFSARQFPNYSSELNVNALLLGDSALYLCASSLGQGMNYGYTFGSGTRLTVV.

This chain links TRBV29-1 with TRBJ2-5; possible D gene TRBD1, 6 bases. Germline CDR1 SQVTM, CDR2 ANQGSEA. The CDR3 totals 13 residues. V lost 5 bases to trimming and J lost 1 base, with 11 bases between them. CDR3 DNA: TGCAGCGTTTTTTACAGGGCCCAAGAGACCCAGTACTTC. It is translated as CSVFYRAQETQYF.

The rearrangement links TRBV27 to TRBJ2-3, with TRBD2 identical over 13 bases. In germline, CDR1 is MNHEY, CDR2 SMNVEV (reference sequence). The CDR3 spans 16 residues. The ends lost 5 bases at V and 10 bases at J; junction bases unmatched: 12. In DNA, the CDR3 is TGTGCCAGCAGTGCTCCGGGACTAGCGGGGACTGGCCCGCAGTATTTT. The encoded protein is CASSAPGLAGTGPQYF.

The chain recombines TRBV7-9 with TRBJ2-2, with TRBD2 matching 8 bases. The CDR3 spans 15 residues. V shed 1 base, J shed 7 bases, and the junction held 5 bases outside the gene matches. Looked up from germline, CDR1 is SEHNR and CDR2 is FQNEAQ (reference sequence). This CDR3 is CASSLDAGGHGELFF. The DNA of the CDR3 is TGTGCCAGCAGCTTAGATGCGGGGGGACACGGGGAGCTGTTTTTT. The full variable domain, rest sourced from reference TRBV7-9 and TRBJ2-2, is DTGVSQNPRHKITKRGQNVTFRCDPISEHNRLYWYRQTLGQGPEFLTYFQNEAQLEKSRLLSDRFSAERPKGSFSTLEIQRTEQGDSAMYLCASSLDAGGHGELFFGEGSRLTVL.